This TCR beta chain was sequenced in a study of cytomegalovirus exposure and HLA in healthy donors. General study points: Specificity of a few CMV-associated chains for CMV antigens was verified in vitro. A later analysis found common viral pathogens apparently linked to several of the most significant clusters.

Regarding this clone: Its cognate antigen is unknown.

The PCR contained 60 Vbeta and 13 Jbeta primers. The method was immunoSEQ multiplex PCR; TCRdb's version includes in-frame clones alone and lacks a portion of them. In the table there are under 200,000 clones, around 84% of which are singletons. This CDR3 contains 14 residues. Germline-derived CDR1 and CDR2 are MNHNS and SASEGT. V dropped 1 base and J dropped 6 bases, with 12 bases sitting between them. The genes are TRBV6-1 and TRBJ1-2; D perhaps matches TRBD1 (6 bases). Sequenced sample: PBMCs. The TCR comes from a man aged 45 to 65 in good health and CMV-seropositive. As DNA, the CDR3 is TGTGCCAGCAGTGAAGAAGGGGGAATGGATGGCTACACCTTC. It yields the protein CASSEEGGMDGYTF.